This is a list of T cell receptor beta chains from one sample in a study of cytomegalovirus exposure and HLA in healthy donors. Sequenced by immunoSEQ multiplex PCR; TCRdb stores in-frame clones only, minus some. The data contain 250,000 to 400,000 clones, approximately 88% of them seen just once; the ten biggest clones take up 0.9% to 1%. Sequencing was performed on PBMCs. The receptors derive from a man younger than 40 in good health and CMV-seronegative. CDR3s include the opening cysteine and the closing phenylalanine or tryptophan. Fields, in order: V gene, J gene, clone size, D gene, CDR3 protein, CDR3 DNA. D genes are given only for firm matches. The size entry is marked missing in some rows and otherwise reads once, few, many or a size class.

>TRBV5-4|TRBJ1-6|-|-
CASSLGRGNYNSPLHF
TGTGCCAGCAGCTTGGGCAGGGGTAACTATAATTCACCCCTCCACTTT
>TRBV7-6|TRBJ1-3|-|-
CASSFNLSVGNTIYF
TGTGCCAGCAGCTTCAATCTCTCGGTAGGAAACACCATATATTTT
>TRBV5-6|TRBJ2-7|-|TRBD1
CASNRDSPYEQYF
TGTGCCAGTAACCGGGACAGCCCCTACGAGCAGTACTTC
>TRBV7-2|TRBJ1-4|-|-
CASSMTREEKLFF
TGTGCCAGCAGCATGACTAGGGAGGAAAAACTGTTTTTT
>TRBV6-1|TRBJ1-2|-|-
CASSEQGAIGYTF
TGTGCCAGCAGTGAACAGGGTGCAATAGGCTACACCTTC
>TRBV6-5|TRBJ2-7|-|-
CASSSLYEQYF
TGTGCCAGCAGTTCCTTATACGAGCAGTACTTC
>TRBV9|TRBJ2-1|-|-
CASSVGGGTNVINNEQFF
TGTGCCAGCAGCGTAGGGGGGGGCACTAACGTTATCAACAATGAGCAGTTCTTC
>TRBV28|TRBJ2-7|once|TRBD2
CASSSPAGGLYEQYF
TGTGCCAGCAGTTCCCCGGCGGGGGGGCTATACGAGCAGTACTTC
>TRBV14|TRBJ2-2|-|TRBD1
CASSERTGGTGELFF
TGTGCCAGCAGCGAAAGGACAGGGGGCACCGGGGAGCTGTTTTTT
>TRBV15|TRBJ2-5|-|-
CATRLGVTVQETQYF
TGTGCCACCAGACTAGGTGTCACAGTACAAGAGACCCAGTACTTC
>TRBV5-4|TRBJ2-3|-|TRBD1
CASSGDSSFTSTDTQYF
TGTGCCAGCAGTGGGGACAGTTCTTTTACTAGCACAGATACGCAGTATTTT
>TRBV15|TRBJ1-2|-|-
CATSRDDRGHLYGYTF
TGTGCCACCAGCAGAGATGATAGGGGCCACCTCTATGGCTACACCTTC
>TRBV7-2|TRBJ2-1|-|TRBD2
CASSLGGQRGFDEQFF
TGTGCCAGCAGCTTAGGAGGCCAGCGGGGGTTCGATGAGCAGTTCTTC
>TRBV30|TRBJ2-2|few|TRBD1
CAWNRGAGELFF
TGTGCCTGGAACAGGGGCGCCGGGGAGCTGTTTTTT
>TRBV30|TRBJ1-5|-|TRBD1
CAWSVGDRGRGSNQPQHF
TGTGCCTGGAGTGTAGGGGACAGGGGGCGCGGTAGCAATCAGCCCCAGCATTTT
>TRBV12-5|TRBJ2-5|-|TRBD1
CASGLVRGGTGGTETQYF
TGTGCTAGTGGTTTGGTACGAGGCGGGACAGGGGGGACAGAGACCCAGTACTTC
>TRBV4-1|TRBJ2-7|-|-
CASSQEGSSYEQYF
TGCGCCAGCAGCCAAGAGGGCAGCTCCTACGAGCAGTACTTC
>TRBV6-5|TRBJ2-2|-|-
CASYEGVLAGELFF
TGTGCCAGCTATGAGGGGGTACTGGCCGGGGAGCTGTTTTTT
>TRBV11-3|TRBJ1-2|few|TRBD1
CASSLMGQGKGYTF
TGTGCCAGCAGCTTAATGGGACAGGGGAAAGGCTACACCTTC
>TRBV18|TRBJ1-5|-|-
CASSPETGSGQPQHF
TGTGCCAGCTCACCGGAAACAGGGTCGGGTCAGCCCCAGCATTTT
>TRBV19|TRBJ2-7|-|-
CASSIRQGRGYEQYF
TGTGCCAGTAGTATTAGGCAGGGAAGAGGCTACGAGCAGTACTTC
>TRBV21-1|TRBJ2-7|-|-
CASSKIGGPKGHPLSEQYF
TGTGCCAGCAGCAAAATCGGGGGGCCCAAGGGACACCCCCTCTCCGAGCAGTACTTC
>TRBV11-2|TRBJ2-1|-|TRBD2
CASNPTSGGFNEQFF
TGTGCCAGCAACCCAACTAGCGGGGGATTCAATGAGCAGTTCTTC
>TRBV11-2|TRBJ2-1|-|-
CASSFRHLYNEQFF
TGTGCCAGCAGCTTTAGACATCTTTACAATGAGCAGTTCTTC
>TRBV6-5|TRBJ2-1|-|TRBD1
CAATRDRGREQFF
TGTGCCGCAACACGGGACAGGGGGCGTGAGCAGTTCTTC
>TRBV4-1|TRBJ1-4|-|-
CASSDRAGKLFF
TGCGCCAGCAGCGATCGAGCGGGAAAACTGTTTTTT
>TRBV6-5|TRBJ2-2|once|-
CASSSSGELFF
TGTGCCAGCTCCTCTTCCGGGGAGCTGTTTTTT
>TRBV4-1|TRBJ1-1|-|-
CASSQRPGHKMNTEAFF
TGCGCCAGCAGCCAACGCCCGGGACACAAAATGAACACTGAAGCTTTCTTT
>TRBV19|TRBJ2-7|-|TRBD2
CASSTPLAGGYEQYF
TGTGCCAGTAGTACACCTCTAGCGGGGGGCTACGAGCAGTACTTC
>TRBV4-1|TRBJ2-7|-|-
CASSPRGASYEQYF
TGCGCCAGCAGCCCCCGGGGGGCCTCCTACGAGCAGTACTTC
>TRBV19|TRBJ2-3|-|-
CASSTITGAEGSDTQYF
TGTGCCAGTAGTACGATCACAGGTGCCGAAGGGTCAGATACGCAGTATTTT
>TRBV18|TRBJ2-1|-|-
CASSPITINEQFF
TGTGCCAGCTCACCAATTACTATCAATGAGCAGTTCTTC
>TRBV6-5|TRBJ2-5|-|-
CASGWGSIQETQYF
TGTGCCAGCGGGTGGGGCAGTATTCAAGAGACCCAGTACTTC
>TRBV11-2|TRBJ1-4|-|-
CASSFQGLANEKLFF
TGTGCCAGCAGCTTCCAGGGGCTTGCTAATGAAAAACTGTTTTTT
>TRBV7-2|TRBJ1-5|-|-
CASSLEGHSNQPQHF
TGTGCCAGCAGCTTAGAAGGACATAGCAATCAGCCCCAGCATTTT
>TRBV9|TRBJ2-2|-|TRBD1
CASRDDWDRGTGELFF
TGTGCCAGCAGGGATGACTGGGACAGGGGGACCGGGGAGCTGTTTTTT
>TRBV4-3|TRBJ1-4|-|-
CASSQIRGIINEKLFF
TGCGCCAGCAGCCAAATACGAGGGATCATTAATGAAAAACTGTTTTTT
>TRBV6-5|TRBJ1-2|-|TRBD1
CASSYQSRGYGYTF
TGTGCCAGCAGTTACCAAAGCAGGGGGTATGGCTACACCTTC
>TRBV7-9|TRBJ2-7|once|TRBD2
CATETLAGPLSYEQYF
TGTGCCACCGAGACCCTAGCGGGGCCTCTTTCCTACGAGCAGTACTTC
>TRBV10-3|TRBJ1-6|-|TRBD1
CAISGGQGNSPLHF
TGTGCCATCAGTGGTGGACAGGGTAATTCACCCCTCCACTTT
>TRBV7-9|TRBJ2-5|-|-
CASSAAETQYF
TGTGCCAGCAGCGCCGCGGAGACCCAGTACTTC
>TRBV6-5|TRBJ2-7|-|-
CATGRGYEQYF
TGTGCCACCGGACGGGGCTACGAGCAGTACTTC
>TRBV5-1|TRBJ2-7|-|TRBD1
CASSPRGQVGYEQYF
TGCGCCAGCAGCCCACGGGGACAGGTGGGCTACGAGCAGTACTTC
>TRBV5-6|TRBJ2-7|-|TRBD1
CASSLNRGFYEQYF
TGTGCCAGCAGCTTAAACAGGGGCTTCTACGAGCAGTACTTC
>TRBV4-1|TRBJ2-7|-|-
CASSQLGGAHEQYF
TGCGCCAGCAGCCAATTGGGGGGGGCCCACGAGCAGTACTTC
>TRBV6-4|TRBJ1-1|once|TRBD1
CASSRQGITEAFF
TGTGCCAGCAGTCGACAGGGCATCACTGAAGCTTTCTTT
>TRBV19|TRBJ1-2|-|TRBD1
CASSRQGRDYGYTF
TGTGCCAGTTCAAGACAGGGCAGGGACTATGGCTACACCTTC
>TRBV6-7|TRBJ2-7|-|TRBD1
CASSYARDSVYEQYF
TGTGCCAGCAGTTACGCCCGGGACAGTGTCTACGAGCAGTACTTC
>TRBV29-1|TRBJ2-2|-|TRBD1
CSVEEDRVNTGELFF
TGCAGCGTTGAGGAGGACAGGGTGAACACCGGGGAGCTGTTTTTT
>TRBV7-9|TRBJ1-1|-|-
CASSTGGKDSVTEAFF
TGTGCCAGCAGCACGGGAGGTAAGGATTCGGTCACTGAAGCTTTCTTT
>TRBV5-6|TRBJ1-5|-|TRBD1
CASSLGGGAGNQPQHF
TGTGCCAGCAGCTTGGGAGGGGGCGCGGGCAATCAGCCCCAGCATTTT
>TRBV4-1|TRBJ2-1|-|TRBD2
CASSQGLAGGDEQFF
TGCGCCAGCAGCCAAGGGCTAGCGGGGGGGGATGAGCAGTTCTTC
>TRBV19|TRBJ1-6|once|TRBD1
CASSHQGEDLHF
TGTGCCAGTAGCCATCAGGGGGAGGACCTCCACTTT